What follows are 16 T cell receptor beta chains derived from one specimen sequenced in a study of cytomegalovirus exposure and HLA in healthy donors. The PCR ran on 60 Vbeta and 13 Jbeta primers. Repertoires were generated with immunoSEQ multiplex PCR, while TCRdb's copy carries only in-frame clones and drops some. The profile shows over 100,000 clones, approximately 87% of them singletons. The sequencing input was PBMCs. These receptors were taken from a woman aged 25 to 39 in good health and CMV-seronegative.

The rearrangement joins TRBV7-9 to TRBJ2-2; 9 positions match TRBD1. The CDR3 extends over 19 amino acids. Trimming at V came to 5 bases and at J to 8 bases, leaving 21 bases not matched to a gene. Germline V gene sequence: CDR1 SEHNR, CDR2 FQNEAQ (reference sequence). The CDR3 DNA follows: TGTGCCAGCAGCAAAGCCCGGGGACAGGGTCCCGTAGCGGCGGGGGAGCTGTTTTTT. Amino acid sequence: CASSKARGQGPVAAGELFF. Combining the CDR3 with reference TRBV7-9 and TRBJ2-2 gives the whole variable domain DTGVSQNPRHKITKRGQNVTFRCDPISEHNRLYWYRQTLGQGPEFLTYFQNEAQLEKSRLLSDRFSAERPKGSFSTLEIQRTEQGDSAMYLCASSKARGQGPVAAGELFFGEGSRLTVL.

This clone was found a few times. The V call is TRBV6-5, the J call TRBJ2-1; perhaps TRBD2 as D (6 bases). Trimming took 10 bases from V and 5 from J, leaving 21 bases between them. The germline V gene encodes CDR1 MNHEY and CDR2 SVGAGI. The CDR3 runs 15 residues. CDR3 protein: CATRGNRNVDNEQFF. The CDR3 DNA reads TGTGCCACCCGGGGGAACCGCAACGTAGACAATGAGCAGTTCTTC.

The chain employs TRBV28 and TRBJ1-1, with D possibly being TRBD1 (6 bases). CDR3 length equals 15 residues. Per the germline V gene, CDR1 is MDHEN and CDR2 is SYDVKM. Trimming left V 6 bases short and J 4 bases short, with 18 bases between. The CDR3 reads CASRELGGVTTEAFF. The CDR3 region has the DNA TGTGCCAGCAGGGAACTAGGGGGGGTCACCACTGAAGCTTTCTTT.

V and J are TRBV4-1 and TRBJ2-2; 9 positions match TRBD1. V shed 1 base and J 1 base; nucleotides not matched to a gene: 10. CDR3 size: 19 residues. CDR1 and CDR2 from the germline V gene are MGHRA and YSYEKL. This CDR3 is CASSQGTGVSLWNTGELFF. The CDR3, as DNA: TGCGCCAGCAGCCAAGGGACAGGGGTTTCGTTGTGGAACACCGGGGAGCTGTTTTTT.

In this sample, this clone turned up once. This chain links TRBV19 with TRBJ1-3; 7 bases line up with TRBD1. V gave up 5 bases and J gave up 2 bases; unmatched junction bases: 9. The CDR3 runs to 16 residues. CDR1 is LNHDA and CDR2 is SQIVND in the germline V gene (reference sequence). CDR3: CASSRTKQGTGNTIYF. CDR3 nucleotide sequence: TGTGCCAGTAGTCGCACAAAACAGGGGACTGGAAACACCATATATTTT.

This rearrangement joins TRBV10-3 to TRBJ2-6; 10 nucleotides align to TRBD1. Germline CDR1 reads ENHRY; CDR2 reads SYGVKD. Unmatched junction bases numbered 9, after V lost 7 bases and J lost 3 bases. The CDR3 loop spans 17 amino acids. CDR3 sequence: CAITSDRGENGANVLTF. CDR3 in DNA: TGTGCCATCACCTCGGACAGGGGGGAGAATGGGGCCAACGTCCTGACTTTC.

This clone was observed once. CDR3 residues: CASSTPPQTNTGELFF. For the CDR3, the DNA is TGTGCCAGTAGTACCCCCCCACAGACGAACACCGGGGAGCTGTTTTTT. V is TRBV19 and J is TRBJ2-2; no firm D call. The CDR3 sequence is 16 residues long. Per germline, CDR1 LNHDA and CDR2 SQIVND (reference sequence). V lost 4 bases and J lost 0, with 12 bases in between.

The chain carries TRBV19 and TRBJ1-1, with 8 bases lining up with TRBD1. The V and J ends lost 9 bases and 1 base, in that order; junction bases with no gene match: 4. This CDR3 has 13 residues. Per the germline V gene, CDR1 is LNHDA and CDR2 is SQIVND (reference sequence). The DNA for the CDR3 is TGTGCCAGCACGACAGGGGCGAACACTGAAGCTTTCTTT. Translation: CASTTGANTEAFF.

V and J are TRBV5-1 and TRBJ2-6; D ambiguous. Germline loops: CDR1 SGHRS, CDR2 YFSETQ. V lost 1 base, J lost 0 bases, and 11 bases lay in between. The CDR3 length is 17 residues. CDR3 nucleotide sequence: TGCGCCAGCAGCTTGCGGTCTACCTTCTCTGGGGCCAACGTCCTGACTTTC. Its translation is CASSLRSTFSGANVLTF.

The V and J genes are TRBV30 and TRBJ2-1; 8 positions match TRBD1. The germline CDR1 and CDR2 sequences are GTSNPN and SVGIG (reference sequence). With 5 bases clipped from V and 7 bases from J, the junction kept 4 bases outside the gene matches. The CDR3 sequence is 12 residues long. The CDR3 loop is CAWCYRGNEQFF. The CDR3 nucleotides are TGTGCCTGGTGCTACAGGGGGAATGAGCAGTTCTTC.

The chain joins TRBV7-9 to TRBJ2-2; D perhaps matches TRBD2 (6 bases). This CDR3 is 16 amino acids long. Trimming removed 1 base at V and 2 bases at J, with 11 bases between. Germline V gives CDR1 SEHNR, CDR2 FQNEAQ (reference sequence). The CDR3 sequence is CASSLVSGTNTGELFF. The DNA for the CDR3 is TGTGCCAGCAGCTTAGTGTCAGGGACTAACACCGGGGAGCTGTTTTTT.

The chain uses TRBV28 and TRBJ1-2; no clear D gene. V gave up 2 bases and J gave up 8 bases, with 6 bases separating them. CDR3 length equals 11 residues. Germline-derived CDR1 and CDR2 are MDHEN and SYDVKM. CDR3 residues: CASSLRVGYTF. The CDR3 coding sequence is TGTGCCAGCAGTTTACGGGTAGGCTACACCTTC.

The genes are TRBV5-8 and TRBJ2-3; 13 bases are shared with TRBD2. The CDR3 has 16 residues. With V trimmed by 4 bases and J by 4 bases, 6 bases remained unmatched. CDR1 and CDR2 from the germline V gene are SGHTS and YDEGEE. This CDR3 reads CASSPGTSGVSDTQYF. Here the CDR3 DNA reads TGTGCCAGCAGCCCCGGGACTAGCGGGGTTTCAGATACGCAGTATTTT. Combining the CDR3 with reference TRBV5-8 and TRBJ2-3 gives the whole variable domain EAGVTQSPTHLIKTRGQQATLRCSPISGHTSVYWYQQALGLGLQFLLWYDEGEERNRGNFPPRFSGRQFPNYSSELNVNALELEDSALYLCASSPGTSGVSDTQYFGPGTRLTVL.

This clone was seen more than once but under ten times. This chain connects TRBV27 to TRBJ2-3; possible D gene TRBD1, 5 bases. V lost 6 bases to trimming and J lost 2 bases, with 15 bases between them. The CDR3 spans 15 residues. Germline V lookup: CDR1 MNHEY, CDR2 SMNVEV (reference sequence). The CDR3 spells CASSWAQGSTDTQYF. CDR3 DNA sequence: TGTGCCAGCAGCTGGGCCCAGGGTTCCACAGATACGCAGTATTTT.

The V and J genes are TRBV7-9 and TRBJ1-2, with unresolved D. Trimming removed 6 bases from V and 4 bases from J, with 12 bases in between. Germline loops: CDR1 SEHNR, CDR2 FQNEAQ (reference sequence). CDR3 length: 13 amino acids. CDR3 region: CASSPGRGYGYTF. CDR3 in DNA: TGTGCCAGCAGTCCCGGCCGGGGCTATGGCTACACCTTC. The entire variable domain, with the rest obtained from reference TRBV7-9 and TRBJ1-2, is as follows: DTGVSQNPRHKITKRGQNVTFRCDPISEHNRLYWYRQTLGQGPEFLTYFQNEAQLEKSRLLSDRFSAERPKGSFSTLEIQRTEQGDSAMYLCASSPGRGYGYTFGSGTRLTVV.

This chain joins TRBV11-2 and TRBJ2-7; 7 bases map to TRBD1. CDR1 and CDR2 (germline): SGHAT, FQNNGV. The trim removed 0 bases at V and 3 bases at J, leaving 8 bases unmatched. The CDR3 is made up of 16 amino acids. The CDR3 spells CASSLDAPDRVYEQYF. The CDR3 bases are TGTGCCAGCAGCTTAGACGCCCCCGACAGGGTCTACGAGCAGTACTTC.